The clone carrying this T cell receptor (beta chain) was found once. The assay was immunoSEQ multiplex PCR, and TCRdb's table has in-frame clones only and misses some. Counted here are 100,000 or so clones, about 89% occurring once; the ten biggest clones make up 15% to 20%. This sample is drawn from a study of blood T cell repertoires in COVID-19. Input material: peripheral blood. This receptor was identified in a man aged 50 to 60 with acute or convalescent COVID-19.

This CDR3 is CASSLGKSGKETQYF. CDR3 bases: TGTGCCAGCAGCTTAGGAAAGTCAGGGAAAGAGACCCAGTACTTC. The gene calls are TRBV7-6 and TRBJ2-5, with D possibly being TRBD1 (5 bases). CDR1 and CDR2 from the germline V gene are SGHVS and FNYEAQ. V dropped 1 base and J dropped 3 bases, with 12 bases sitting between them. The CDR3 contains 15 residues. Combining the CDR3 with reference TRBV7-6 and TRBJ2-5 gives the whole variable domain GAGVSQSPRYKVTKRGQDVALRCDPISGHVSLYWYRQALGQGPEFLTYFNYEAQQDKSGLPNDRFSAERPEGSISTLTIQRTEQRDSAMYRCASSLGKSGKETQYFGPGTRLLVL.